This T cell receptor beta chain was retrieved from a study of tumor-infiltrating lymphocytes in glioblastoma multiforme. General study points: Detected clone frequencies may not reflect cell counts, being RNA-based.

The CDR3 covers 13 residues. From germline, CDR1 is SGHRS and CDR2 YFSETQ. Between the trimmed V and J ends, which lost 0 bases and 1 base, there was a span of 2 bases. Points on this clonotype: Its antigen is currently unknown.

Multiple V-beta primers and a C-beta primer amplified TCRB from RNA. No unique molecular identifiers were described for these TCRB libraries. TCRdb recomputed calls from the multiplex PCR reads with MiXCR, one row per CDR3 protein. Of tens of thousands of distinct CDR3 sequences in the sample, roughly two thirds were seen once. This chain uses TRBV5-1 with TRBJ1-5, with D unclear. The sample comprised brain tumor tissue. This TCR came from a male donor with glioblastoma. The CDR3 sequence is CASSLDSNQPQHF. The CDR3 DNA reads as TGCGCCAGCAGCTTGGACAGCAATCAGCCCCAGCATTTT. Using reference TRBV5-1 and TRBJ1-5 for the parts outside the CDR3, the full variable domain is KAGVTQTPRYLIKTRGQQVTLSCSPISGHRSVSWYQQTPGQGLQFLFEYFSETQRNKGNFPGRFSGRQFSNSRSEMNVSTLELGDSALYLCASSLDSNQPQHFGDGTRLSIL.